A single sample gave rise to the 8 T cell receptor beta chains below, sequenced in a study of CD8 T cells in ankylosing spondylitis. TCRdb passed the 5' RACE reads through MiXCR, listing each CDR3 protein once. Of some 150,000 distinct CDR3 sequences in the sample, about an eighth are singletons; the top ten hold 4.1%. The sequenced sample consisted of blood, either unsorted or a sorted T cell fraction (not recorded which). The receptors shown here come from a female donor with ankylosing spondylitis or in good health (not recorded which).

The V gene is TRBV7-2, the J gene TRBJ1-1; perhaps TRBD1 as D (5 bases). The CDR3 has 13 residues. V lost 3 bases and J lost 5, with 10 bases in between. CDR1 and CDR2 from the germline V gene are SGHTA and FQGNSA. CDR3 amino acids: CASSFWGETEAFF. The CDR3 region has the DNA TGTGCCAGCAGCTTCTGGGGGGAAACTGAAGCTTTCTTT.

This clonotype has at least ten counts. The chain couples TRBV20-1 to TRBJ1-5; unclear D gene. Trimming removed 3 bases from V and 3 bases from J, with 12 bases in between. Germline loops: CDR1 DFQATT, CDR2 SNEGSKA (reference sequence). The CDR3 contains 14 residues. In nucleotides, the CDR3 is TGCAGTGCTAGTCGGGTCCCAATCAATCAGCCCCAGCATTTT. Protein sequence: CSASRVPINQPQHF.

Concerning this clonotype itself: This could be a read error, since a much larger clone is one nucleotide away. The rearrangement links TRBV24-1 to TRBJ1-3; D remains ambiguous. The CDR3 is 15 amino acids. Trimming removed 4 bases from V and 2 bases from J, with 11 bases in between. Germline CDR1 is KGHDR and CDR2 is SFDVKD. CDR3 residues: CATSDPRSPGNTIYF. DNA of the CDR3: TGTGCCACCAGTGACCCGAGGAGCCCTGGAAACACCATATATTTT.

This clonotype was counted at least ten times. The CDR3, as DNA: TGCAGTGCTAGAGATAAGCCCGCCGAGCAGTACTTC. Amino acid sequence: CSARDKPAEQYF. The rearrangement joins TRBV20-1 to TRBJ2-7; D unresolved. Trimming shortened V by 0 bases and J by 6 bases, and 9 bases separated the two germline ends. There are 12 residues in the CDR3. CDR1 DFQATT and CDR2 SNEGSKA come from the germline V gene (reference sequence).

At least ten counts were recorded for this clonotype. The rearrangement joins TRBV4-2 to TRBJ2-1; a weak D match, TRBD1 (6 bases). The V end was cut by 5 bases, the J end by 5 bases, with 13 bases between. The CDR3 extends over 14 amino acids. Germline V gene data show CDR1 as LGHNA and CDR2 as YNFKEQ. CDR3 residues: CASSTGLGDNEQFF. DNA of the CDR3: TGTGCCAGCAGCACAGGGTTAGGGGACAATGAGCAGTTCTTC.

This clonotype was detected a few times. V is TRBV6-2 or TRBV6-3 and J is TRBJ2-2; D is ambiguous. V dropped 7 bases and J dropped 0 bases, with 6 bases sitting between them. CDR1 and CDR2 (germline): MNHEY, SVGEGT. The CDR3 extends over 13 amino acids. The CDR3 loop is CASKRSNTGELFF. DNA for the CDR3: TGTGCCAGCAAACGGTCGAACACCGGGGAGCTGTTTTTT.

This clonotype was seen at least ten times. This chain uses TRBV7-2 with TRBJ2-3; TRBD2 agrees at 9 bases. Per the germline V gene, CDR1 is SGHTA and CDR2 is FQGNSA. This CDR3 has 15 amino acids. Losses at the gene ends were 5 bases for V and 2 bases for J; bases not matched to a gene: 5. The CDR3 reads CASSHSSGATDTQYF. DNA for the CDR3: TGTGCCAGCAGCCACTCTAGCGGGGCCACAGATACGCAGTATTTT.

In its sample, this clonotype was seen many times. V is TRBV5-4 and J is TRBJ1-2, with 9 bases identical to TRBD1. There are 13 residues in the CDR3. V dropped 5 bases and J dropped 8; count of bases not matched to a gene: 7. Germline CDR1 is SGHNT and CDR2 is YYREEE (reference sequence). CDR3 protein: CASRLTGGDGYTF. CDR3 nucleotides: TGTGCCAGCAGATTAACAGGGGGCGACGGCTACACCTTC. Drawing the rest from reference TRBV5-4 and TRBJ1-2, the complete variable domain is ETGVTQSPTHLIKTRGQQVTLRCSSQSGHNTVSWYQQALGQGPQFIFQYYREEENGRGNFPPRFSGLQFPNYSSELNVNALELDDSALYLCASRLTGGDGYTFGSGTRLTVV.